This T cell receptor beta chain derives from a study of STAT5B mutations in CD4+ large granular lymphocyte leukemia. Between the trimmed V and J ends, which lost 0 bases and 0 bases, there was a span of 6 bases. Germline V gene lookup returns CDR1 ENHRY and CDR2 SYGVKD. The CDR3 is 15 amino acids. The protocol was immunoSEQ multiplex PCR, while the TCRdb copy is restricted to in-frame clones and leaves out a portion. The sample shows more than 25,000 clones, 65% to 80% of them seen only once. V gene TRBV10-3 combines with J gene TRBJ2-1; the D is unclear. Sequencing was done on a sample of CD4+ T cells from blood buffy coats. This sequence was found in a human donor in good health. CDR3 in DNA: TGTGCCATCAGTGAGTCGGCGGACTCCTACAATGAGCAGTTCTTC. Its protein product is CAISESADSYNEQFF.